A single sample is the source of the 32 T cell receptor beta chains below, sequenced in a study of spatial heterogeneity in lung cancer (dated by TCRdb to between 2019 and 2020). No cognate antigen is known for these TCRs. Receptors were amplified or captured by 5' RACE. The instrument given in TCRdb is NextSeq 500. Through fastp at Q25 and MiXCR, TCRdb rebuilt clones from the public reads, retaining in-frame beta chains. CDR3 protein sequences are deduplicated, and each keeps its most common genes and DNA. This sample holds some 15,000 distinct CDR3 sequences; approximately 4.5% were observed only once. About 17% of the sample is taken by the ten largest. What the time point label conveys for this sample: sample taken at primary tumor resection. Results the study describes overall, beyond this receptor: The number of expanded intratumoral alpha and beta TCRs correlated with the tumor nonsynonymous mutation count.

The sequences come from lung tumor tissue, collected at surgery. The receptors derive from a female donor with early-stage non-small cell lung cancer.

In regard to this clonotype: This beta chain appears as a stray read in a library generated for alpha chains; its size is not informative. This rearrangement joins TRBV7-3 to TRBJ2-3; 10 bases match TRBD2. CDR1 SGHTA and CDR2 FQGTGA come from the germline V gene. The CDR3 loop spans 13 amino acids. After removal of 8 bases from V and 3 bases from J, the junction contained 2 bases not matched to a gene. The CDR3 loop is CASSGLATDTQYF. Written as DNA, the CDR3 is TGTGCCAGCTCGGGACTAGCGACAGATACGCAGTATTTT.

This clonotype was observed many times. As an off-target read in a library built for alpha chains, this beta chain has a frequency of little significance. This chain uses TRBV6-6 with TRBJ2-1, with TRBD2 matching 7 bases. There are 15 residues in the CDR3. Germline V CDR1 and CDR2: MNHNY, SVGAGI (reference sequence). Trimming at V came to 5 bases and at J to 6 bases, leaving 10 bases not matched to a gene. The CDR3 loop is CASSGLERITNEQFF. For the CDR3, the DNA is TGTGCCAGCAGTGGACTAGAGCGAATAACCAATGAGCAGTTCTTC.

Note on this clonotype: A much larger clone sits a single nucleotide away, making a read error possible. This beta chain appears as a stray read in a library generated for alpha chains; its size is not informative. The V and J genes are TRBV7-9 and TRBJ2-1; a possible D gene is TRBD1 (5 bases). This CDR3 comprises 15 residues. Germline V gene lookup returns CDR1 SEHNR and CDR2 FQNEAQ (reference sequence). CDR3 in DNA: TGTGTCAGCAGCTTATTCGACAGCTCCTACAATGAGCAGTTCTTC. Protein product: CVSSLFDSSYNEQFF.

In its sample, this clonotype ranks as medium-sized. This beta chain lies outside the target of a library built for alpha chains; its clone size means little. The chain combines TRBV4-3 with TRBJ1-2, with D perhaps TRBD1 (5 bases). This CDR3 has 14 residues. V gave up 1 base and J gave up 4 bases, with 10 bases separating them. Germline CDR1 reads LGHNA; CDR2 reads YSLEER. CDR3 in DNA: TGCGCCAGCAGCCAAGTCCAGGGCGGCTATGGCTACACCTTC. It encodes CASSQVQGGYGYTF.

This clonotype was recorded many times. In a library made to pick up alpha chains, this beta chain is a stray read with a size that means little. CDR3: CASSLGDFTDTQYF. As DNA, the CDR3 is TGTGCCAGCAGCTTGGGAGACTTCACAGATACGCAGTATTTT. The chain couples TRBV7-8 to TRBJ2-3; D is perhaps TRBD2 (5 bases). The CDR3 consists of 14 residues. Trimming removed 3 bases from V and 2 bases from J, with 9 bases in between. Germline CDR1 SGHVS, CDR2 FQNEAQ.

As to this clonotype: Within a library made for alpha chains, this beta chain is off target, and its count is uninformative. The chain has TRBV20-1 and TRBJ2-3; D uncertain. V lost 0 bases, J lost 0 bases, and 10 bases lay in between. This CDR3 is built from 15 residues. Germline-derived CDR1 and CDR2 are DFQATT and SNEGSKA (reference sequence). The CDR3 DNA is TGCAGTGCTAGAGATCCCGGGTCTAGCACAGATACGCAGTATTTT. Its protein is CSARDPGSSTDTQYF.

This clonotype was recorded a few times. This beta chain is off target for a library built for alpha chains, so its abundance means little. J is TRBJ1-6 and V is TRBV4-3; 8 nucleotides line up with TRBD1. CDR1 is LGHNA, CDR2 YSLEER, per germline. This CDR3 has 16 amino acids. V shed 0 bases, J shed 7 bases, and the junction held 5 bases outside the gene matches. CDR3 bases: TGCGCCAGCAGCCAAGATGGGACAGGCCTGAATTCACCCCTCCACTTT. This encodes CASSQDGTGLNSPLHF.

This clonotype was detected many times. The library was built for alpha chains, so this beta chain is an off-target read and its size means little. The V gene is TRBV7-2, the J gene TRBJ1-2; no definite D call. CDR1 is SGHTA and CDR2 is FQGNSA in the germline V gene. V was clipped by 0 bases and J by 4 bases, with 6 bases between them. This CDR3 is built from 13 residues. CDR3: CASSLAGLYGYTF. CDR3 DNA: TGTGCCAGCAGCTTAGCAGGGCTCTATGGCTACACCTTC. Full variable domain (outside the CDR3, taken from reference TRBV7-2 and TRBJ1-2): GAGVSQSPSNKVTEKGKDVELRCDPISGHTALYWYRQSLGQGLEFLIYFQGNSAPDKSGLPSDRFSAERTGGSVSTLTIQRTQQEDSAVYLCASSLAGLYGYTFGSGTRLTVV.

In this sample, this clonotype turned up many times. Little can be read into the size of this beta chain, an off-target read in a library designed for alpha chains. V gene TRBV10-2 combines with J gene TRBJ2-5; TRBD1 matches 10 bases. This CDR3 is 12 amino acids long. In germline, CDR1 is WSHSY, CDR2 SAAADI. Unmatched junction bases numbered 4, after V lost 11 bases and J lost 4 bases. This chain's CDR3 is CAGGQGRETQYF. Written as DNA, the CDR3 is TGCGCCGGGGGACAGGGGCGAGAGACCCAGTACTTC.

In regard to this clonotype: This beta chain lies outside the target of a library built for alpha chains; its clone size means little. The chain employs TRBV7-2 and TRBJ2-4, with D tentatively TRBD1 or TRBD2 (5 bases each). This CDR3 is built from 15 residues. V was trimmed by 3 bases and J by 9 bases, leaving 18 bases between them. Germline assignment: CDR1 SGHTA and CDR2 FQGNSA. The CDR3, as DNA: TGTGCCAGCAGCTTCAATCTTGCCTTCGGGGCCATTCAGTACTTC. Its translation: CASSFNLAFGAIQYF. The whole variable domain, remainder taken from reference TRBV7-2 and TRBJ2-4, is GAGVSQSPSNKVTEKGKDVELRCDPISGHTALYWYRQSLGQGLEFLIYFQGNSAPDKSGLPSDRFSAERTGGSVSTLTIQRTQQEDSAVYLCASSFNLAFGAIQYFGAGTRLSVL.

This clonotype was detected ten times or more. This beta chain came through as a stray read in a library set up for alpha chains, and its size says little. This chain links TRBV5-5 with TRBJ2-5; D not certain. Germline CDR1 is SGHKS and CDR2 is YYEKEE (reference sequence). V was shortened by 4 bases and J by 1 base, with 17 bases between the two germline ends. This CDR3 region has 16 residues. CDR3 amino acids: CASSPAQVDFQETQYF. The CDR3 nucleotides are TGTGCCAGCAGCCCTGCCCAGGTGGATTTCCAAGAGACCCAGTACTTC.

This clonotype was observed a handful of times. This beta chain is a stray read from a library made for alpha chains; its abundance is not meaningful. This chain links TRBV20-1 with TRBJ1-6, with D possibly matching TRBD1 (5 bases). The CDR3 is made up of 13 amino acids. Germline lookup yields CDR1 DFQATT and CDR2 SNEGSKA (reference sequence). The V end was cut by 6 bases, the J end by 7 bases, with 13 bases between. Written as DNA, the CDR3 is TGCAGTGCGGGGGAGTCGGTGAATTCACCCCTCCACTTT. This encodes CSAGESVNSPLHF.

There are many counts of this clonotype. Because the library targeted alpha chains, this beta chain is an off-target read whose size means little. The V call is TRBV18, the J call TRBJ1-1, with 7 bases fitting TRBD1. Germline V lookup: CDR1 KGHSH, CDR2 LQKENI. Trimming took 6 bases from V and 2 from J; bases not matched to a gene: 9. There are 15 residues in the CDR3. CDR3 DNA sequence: TGTGCCAGCTCCCTAACCGGACAGGCAAACACTGAAGCTTTCTTT. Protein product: CASSLTGQANTEAFF.

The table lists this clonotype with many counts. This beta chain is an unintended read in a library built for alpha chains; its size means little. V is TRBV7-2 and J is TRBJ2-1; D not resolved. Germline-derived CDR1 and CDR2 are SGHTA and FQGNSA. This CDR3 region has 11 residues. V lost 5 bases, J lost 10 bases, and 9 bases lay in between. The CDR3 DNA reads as TGTGCCAGCAGCCAACACGGGGAGCAGTTCTTC. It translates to CASSQHGEQFF.

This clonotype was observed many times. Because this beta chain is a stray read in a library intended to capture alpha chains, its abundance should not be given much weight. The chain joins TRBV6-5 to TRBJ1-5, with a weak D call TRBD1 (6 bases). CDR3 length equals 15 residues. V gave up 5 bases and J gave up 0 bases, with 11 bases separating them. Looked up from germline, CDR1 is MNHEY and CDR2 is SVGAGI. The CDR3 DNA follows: TGTGCCAGCAGTGCACAGGGAAATAGCAATCAGCCCCAGCATTTT. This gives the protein CASSAQGNSNQPQHF.

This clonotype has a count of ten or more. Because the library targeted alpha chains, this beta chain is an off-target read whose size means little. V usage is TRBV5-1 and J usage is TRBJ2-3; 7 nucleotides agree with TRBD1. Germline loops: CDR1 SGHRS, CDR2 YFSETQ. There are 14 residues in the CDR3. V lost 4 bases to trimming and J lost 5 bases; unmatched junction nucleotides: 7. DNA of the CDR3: TGCGCCAGCAGCCGACAGGGTCGGAAAGATACGCAGTATTTT. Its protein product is CASSRQGRKDTQYF.

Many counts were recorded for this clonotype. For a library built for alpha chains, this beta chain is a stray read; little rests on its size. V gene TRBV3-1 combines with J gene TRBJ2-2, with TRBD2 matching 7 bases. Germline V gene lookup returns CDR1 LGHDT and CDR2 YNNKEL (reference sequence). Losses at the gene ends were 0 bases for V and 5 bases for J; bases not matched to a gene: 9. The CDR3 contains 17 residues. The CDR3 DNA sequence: TGTGCCAGCAGCCAAGAAATCGTAGCGGGCCTAACCGGGGAGCTGTTTTTT. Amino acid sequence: CASSQEIVAGLTGELFF.

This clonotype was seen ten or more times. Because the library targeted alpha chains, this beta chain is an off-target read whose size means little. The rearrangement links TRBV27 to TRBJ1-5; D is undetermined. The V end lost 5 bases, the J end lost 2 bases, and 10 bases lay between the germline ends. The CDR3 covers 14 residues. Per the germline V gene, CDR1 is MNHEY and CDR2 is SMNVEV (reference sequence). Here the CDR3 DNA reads TGTGCCAGCAGTCGGATGGGAGGCAATCAGCCCCAGCATTTT. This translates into CASSRMGGNQPQHF.

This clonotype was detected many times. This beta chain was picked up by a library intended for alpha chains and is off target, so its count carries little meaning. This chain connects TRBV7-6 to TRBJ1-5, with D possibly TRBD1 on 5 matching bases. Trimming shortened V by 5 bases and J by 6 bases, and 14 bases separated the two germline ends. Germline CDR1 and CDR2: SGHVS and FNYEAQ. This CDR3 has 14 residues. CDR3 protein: CASSISGHVQPQHF. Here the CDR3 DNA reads TGTGCCAGCAGCATTAGCGGACATGTTCAGCCCCAGCATTTT. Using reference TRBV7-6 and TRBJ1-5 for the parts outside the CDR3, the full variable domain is GAGVSQSPRYKVTKRGQDVALRCDPISGHVSLYWYRQALGQGPEFLTYFNYEAQQDKSGLPNDRFSAERPEGSISTLTIQRTEQRDSAMYRCASSISGHVQPQHFGDGTRLSIL.

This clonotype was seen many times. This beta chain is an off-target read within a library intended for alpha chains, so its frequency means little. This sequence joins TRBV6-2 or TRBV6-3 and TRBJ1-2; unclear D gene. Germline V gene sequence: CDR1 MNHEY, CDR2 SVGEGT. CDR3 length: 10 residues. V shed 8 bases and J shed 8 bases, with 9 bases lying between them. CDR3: CASGRSGYTF. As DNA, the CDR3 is TGTGCCAGCGGGAGGAGCGGCTACACCTTC.

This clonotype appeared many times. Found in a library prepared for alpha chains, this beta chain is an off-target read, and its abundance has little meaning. Here the CDR3 reads CASSHGSTEAFF. The CDR3 DNA is TGTGCCAGCAGTCACGGTAGCACTGAAGCTTTCTTT. The chain joins TRBV6-2 or TRBV6-3 to TRBJ1-1; D is unclear. CDR3 length equals 12 residues. Germline V lookup: CDR1 MNHEY, CDR2 SVGEGT. V was clipped by 5 bases and J by 4 bases, with 8 bases between them.

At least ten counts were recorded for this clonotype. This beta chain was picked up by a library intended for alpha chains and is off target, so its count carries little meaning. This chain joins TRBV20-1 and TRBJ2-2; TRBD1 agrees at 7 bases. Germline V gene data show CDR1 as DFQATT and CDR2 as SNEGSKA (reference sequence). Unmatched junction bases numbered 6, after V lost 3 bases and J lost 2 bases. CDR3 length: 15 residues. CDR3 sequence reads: CSASSGTVNTGELFF. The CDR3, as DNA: TGCAGTGCTAGTTCGGGGACAGTAAACACCGGGGAGCTGTTTTTT.

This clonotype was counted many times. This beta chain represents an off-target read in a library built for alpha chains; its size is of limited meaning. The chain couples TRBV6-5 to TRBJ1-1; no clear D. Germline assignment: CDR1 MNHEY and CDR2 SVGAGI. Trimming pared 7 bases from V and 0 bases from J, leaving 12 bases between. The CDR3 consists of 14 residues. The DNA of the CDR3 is TGTGCCAGCAACACGCGACACATGAACACTGAAGCTTTCTTT. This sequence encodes CASNTRHMNTEAFF.

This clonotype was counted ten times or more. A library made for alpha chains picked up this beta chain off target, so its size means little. CDR3 residues: CASSLLGAYQPQHF. Here the CDR3 DNA reads TGTGCCAGCAGTTTACTGGGGGCATATCAGCCCCAGCATTTT. The chain employs TRBV12-3 or TRBV12-4 and TRBJ1-5, with D perhaps TRBD1 (6 bases). There are 14 residues in the CDR3. The V end lost 2 bases, the J end lost 5 bases, and 10 bases lay between the germline ends.

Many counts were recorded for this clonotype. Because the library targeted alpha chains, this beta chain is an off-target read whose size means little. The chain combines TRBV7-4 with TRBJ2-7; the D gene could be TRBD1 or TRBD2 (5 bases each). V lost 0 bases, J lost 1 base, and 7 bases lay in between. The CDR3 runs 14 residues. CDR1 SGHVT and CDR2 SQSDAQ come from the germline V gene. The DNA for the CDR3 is TGTGCCAGCAGCTTAGCTGGGGGTTCCTACGAGCAGTACTTC. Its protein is CASSLAGGSYEQYF.

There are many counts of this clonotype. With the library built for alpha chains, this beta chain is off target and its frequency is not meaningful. For the CDR3, the DNA is TGCGCCAGCAGCTTGGGCGTCAATCCCACAGATACGCAGTATTTT. Translated: CASSLGVNPTDTQYF. The chain couples TRBV5-1 to TRBJ2-3; D is undetermined. Germline V gene lookup returns CDR1 SGHRS and CDR2 YFSETQ. CDR3 size: 15 residues. V was pared by 0 bases and J by 2 bases, with 10 bases between.

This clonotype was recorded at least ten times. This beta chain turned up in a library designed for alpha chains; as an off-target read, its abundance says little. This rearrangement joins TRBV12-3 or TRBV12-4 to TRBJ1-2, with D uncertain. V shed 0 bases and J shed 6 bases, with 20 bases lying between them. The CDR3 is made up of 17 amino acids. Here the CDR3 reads CASSLAFLQRFFHGYTF. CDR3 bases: TGTGCCAGCAGTTTAGCGTTTTTACAGAGGTTCTTTCATGGCTACACCTTC.

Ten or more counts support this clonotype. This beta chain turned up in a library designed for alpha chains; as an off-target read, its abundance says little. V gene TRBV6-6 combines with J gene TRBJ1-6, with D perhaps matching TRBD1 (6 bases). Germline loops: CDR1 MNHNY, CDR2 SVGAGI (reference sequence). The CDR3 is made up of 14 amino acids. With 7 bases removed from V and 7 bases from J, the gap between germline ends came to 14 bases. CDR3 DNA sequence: TGTGCCAGCAATTCGCAGGGGTCGAATTCACCCCTCCACTTT. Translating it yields CASNSQGSNSPLHF.

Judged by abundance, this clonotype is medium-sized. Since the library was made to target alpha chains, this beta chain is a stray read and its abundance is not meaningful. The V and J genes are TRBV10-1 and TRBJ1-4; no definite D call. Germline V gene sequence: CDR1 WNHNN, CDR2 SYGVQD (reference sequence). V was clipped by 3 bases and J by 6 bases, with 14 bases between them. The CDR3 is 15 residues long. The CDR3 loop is CASSDKGFVDEKLFF. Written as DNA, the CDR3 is TGCGCCAGCAGTGATAAGGGTTTTGTCGATGAAAAACTGTTTTTT.

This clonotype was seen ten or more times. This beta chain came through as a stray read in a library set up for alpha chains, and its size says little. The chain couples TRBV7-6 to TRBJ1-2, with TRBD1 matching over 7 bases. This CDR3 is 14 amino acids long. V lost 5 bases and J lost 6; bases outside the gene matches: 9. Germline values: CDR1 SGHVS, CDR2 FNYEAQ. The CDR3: CASSVTGRGNGYTF. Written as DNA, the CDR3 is TGTGCCAGCAGCGTGACAGGGAGGGGTAATGGCTACACCTTC.

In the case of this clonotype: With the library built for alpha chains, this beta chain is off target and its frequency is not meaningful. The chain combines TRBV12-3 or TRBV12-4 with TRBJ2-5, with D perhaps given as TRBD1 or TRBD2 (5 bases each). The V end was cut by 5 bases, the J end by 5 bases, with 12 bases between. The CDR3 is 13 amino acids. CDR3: CASSRGAEETQYF. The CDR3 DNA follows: TGTGCCAGCAGTAGGGGAGCGGAGGAGACCCAGTACTTC.

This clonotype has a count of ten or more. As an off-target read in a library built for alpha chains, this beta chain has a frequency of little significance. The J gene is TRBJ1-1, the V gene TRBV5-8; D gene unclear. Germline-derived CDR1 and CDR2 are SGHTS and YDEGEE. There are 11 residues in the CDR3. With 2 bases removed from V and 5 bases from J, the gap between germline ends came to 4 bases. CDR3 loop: CASSLGTEAFF. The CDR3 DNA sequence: TGTGCCAGCAGCTTAGGAACTGAAGCTTTCTTT.